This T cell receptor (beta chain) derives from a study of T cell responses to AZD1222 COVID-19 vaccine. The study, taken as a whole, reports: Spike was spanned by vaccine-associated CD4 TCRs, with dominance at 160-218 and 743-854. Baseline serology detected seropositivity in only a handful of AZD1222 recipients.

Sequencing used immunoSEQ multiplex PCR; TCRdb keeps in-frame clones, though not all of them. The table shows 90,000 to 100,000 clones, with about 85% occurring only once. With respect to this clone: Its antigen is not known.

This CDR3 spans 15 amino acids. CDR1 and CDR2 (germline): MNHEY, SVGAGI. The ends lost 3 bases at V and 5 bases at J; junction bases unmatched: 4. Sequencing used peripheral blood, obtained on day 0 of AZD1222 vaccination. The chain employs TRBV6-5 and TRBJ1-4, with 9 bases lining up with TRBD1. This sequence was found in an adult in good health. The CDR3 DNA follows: TGTGCCAGCAGTTATACCGGGACAGGGAATGAAAAACTGTTTTTT. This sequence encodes CASSYTGTGNEKLFF.